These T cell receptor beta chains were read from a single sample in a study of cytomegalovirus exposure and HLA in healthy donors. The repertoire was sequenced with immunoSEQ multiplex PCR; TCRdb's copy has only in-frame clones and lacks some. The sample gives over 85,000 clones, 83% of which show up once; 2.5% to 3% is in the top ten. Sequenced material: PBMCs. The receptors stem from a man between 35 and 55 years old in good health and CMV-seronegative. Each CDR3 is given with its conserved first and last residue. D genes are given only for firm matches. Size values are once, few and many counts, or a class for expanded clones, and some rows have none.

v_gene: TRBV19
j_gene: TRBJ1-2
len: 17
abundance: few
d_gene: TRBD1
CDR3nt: TGTGCCAGTACTCCTAGGACAGGGGACACGATTAACTATGGCTACACCTTC
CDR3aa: CASTPRTGDTINYGYTF

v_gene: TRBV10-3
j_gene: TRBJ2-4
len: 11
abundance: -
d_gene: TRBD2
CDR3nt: TGTGCCGCCCGCGGGGGGGACATTCAGTACTTC
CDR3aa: CAARGGDIQYF

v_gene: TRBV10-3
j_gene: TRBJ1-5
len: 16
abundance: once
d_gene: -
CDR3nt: TGTGCCATCAGTGAGATCGAAGGGGCGGACAATCAGCCCCAGCATTTT
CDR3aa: CAISEIEGADNQPQHF

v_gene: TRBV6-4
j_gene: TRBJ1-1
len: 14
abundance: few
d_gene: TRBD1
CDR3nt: TGTGCCAGCAGTGCCGGACAGGGCAGGACTGAAGCTTTCTTT
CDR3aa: CASSAGQGRTEAFF

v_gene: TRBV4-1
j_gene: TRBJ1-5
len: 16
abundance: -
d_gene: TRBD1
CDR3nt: TGCGCCAGCAGCCAAGTGTGGACAGGGAGCAATCAGCCCCAGCATTTT
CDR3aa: CASSQVWTGSNQPQHF

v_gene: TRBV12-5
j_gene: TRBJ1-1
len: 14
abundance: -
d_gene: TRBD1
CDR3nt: TGTGCTAGTGGCGTCACAGGGGGCCCCGCTGAAGCTTTCTTT
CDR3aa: CASGVTGGPAEAFF

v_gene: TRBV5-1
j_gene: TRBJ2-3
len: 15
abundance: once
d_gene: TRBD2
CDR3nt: TGCGCCAGCATGACTAGCGGGGGGGCCCCAGATACGCAGTATTTT
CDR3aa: CASMTSGGAPDTQYF

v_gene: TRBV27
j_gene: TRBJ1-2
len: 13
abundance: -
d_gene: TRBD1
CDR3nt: TGTGCCAGTGCAACCGGGACAGGGTATGGCTACACCTTC
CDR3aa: CASATGTGYGYTF

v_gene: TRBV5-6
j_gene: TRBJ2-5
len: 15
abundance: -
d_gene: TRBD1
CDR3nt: TGTGCCAGCAGCTCGGACAGGGCGTACCAAGAGACCCAGTACTTC
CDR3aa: CASSSDRAYQETQYF

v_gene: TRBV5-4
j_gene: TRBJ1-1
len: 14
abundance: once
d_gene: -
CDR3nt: TGTGCCAGCAGCTTGAGTACAGGGAACACTGAAGCTTTCTTT
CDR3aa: CASSLSTGNTEAFF